This TCR beta chain came from a study of T-cell memory formation after mild COVID-19 (dated by TCRdb to about 2021). Regarding the study in general: Most TCR sequence clusters were specific to one of the two donors. Longitudinal TCRalpha and TCRbeta repertoire sequencing tracked T-cell clones expanding and contracting after mild COVID-19 in a couple of donors. The cohort was made up of two young adult volunteers, one female and one male, who were previously healthy. The study at large found these results: The study included only a couple of mild cases, and larger cohorts that include severe cases with pre-infection samples were judged to be necessary. Some responding clones were detected in pre-infection memory, suggesting pre-existing cross-reactive memory T cells joined the SARS-CoV-2 response. SARS-CoV-2 specificity of the second-wave clones peaking on day 37 was not confirmed. Balanced CD4/CD8 phenotypes were observed for clones contracting from day 15 to 85, whereas a bias towards CD4+ was observed for a second wave of clones expanding from day 15 to 37. Contracting CD4+ clones turned up mainly in the CM and EM memory subsets, whereas EMRA was where CD8+ clones were enriched.

PBMCs were isolated by Ficoll-Paque density gradient centrifugation. TCRdb lists the instrument as Illumina NovaSeq 6000. Using 5'RACE with constant-segment primers, TCRalpha and TCRbeta cDNA libraries were constructed, with sample barcodes and unique molecular identifiers added in the process. Trizol reagent was used to extract RNA from every sample. Library amplification was performed in two PCR steps, and a second sample barcode and Illumina TruSeq adapters were introduced in the second step. Libraries were sequenced on an Illumina NovaSeq with 2 x 150 bp paired-end reads. Regarding the original processing steps: Demultiplexing of reads and collapsing into UMI-guided consensus sequences were performed with migec v1.2.7. Using mixcr v2.1.11, the UMI consensuses were aligned to TRA and TRB V and J templates and assembled into clonotypes. A clonotype was counted as expanded or contracted only when both edgeR and NoisET called the clonotype significant, with the noise models trained on biological replicates. For edgeR calls, the thresholds were a false discovery rate-adjusted p below 0.01 and a log2 fold-change of 1. PCA with hierarchical clustering of max-normalized trajectories of the 1000 most abundant clonotypes was used as exploratory dynamics analysis. Each responding clone was given a CD4 or CD8 phenotype based on the CD4+ and CD8+ repertoires, which had been sequenced separately. The public reads were reprocessed in TCRdb via fastp at Q25 and MiXCR, keeping in-frame beta chains. Merged by CDR3 protein, the rows form single entries marked with the most common genes and DNA. Here the V and J calls rest on TCRdb's processing, not on the authors' analysis. Within this sample are about 560,000 distinct CDR3 sequences, with roughly 20% of them counted one time only. Around 8.4% of the sample goes to the ten largest clones.

This clonotype was counted only a few times. The antigen this receptor binds is unknown. There are no base qualities to consult, and no much larger clone falls within one base. Reading from cysteine to phenylalanine, the CDR3 counts 15 amino acids. Only the CDR3 DNA is retained, 45 bases long and in frame from the first base. The junction shows trimming of 0 bases on V and 2 bases on J, plus 10 bases between the germline ends. The germline V gene (reference sequence) provides CDR1 LGHDT and CDR2 YNNKEL. Sequencing was carried out using PBMCs or a T cell subset sorted from them (not recorded which). The receptor's source is an adult woman who had mild COVID-19 (a few samples of this study predate the infection). The sample titles of this study are shuffled in the database, so cell type and time point are left out; the donor was told from shared clones. This chain joins TRBV3-1 to TRBJ2-5; the D gene lacks a confident call. The nucleotides are TGTGCCAGCAGCCAAGATGTGGCCAAGCAAGAGACCCAGTACTTC. Its product reads: CASSQDVAKQETQYF.